This TCR beta chain was identified in a study of blood T cell repertoires in COVID-19. Original handling: Reference gene primer amplification in the assay estimated nucleated cell counts. Using immunoSEQ multiplex PCR, the repertoire was profiled, and TCRdb retains in-frame clones only, with some absent. The V and J calls and the clone size are those of that table, but D and trimming were determined from the DNA. The sample carries roughly 220,000 clones, 85% to 90% recorded once. This clone is a singleton in its sample. This CDR3 is built from 15 residues. CDR1 and CDR2 (germline): MNHEY, SMNVEV (reference sequence). V was trimmed by 8 bases and J by 6 bases, leaving 20 bases between them.

The clonotype comes from a man aged 60 to 69 with acute or convalescent COVID-19. The V call is TRBV27, the J call TRBJ2-1; a possible D gene is TRBD2 (6 bases). The source material was peripheral blood. The CDR3 bases are TGTGCCAGCGGCCAGAACGGGGGACCCACCAATGAGCAGTTCTTC. This translates into CASGQNGGPTNEQFF.